These T cell receptor beta chains were read from a single sample in a study of T cells in localized non-small cell lung cancer. The protocol was immunoSEQ multiplex PCR, while the TCRdb copy is restricted to in-frame clones and leaves out a portion. The data show under 20,000 clones, 89% seen once. Source: peripheral blood, taken before any cancer treatment. All receptors derive from a man aged 40-75 years with stage I lung adenocarcinoma. Each CDR3 is given with its conserved first and last residue. A D gene is named only where the DNA matches it firmly. Only part of the rows carry a size: once, few, many, or a class if the clone is expanded.

d_gene	abundance	v_gene	j_gene	CDR3nt	CDR3aa
TRBD1	few	TRBV5-6	TRBJ2-1	TGTGCCAGCAGCACCAGTGGAATAACAGGGGGACCAAACAATGAGCAGTTCTTC	CASSTSGITGGPNNEQFF
.	few	TRBV6-1	TRBJ2-1	TGTGCCAGCAGTGAAGACCGTTATGGGGGTAAGGAGTTCTTC	CASSEDRYGGKEFF
.	.	TRBV18	TRBJ2-3	TGTGCCAGCTCACTTCGGGACACAGATACGCAGTATTTT	CASSLRDTDTQYF
.	.	TRBV9	TRBJ2-3	TGTGCCAGCAGCCTTAGTCACGGCACAGATACGCAGTATTTT	CASSLSHGTDTQYF
TRBD1	once	TRBV28	TRBJ2-1	TGTGCCAGCGGACAGGGGGCTAAGGATGAGCAGTTCTTC	CASGQGAKDEQFF
TRBD1	.	TRBV19	TRBJ1-1	TGTGCCAGTAGTATCAGGGACAGGGAAGAAGCTTTCTTT	CASSIRDREEAFF
.	.	TRBV25-1	TRBJ1-4	TGTGCCAGCAGTTATACAGGGTCCGAACTGTTTTTT	CASSYTGSELFF
.	.	TRBV6-6	TRBJ2-7	TGTGCCAGCAGTTACTCCACCAAGGGGGACGAGCAGTACTTC	CASSYSTKGDEQYF
TRBD1	.	TRBV4-1	TRBJ2-3	TGCGCCAGCGAACAGGGGACGGGCACAGATACGCAGTATTTT	CASEQGTGTDTQYF
.	.	TRBV5-6	TRBJ1-4	TGTGCCAGCAGCTTGACAGGGTTCACTTTGTCTAATGAAAAACTGTTTTTT	CASSLTGFTLSNEKLFF
.	.	TRBV30	TRBJ1-2	TGTGCCTGGAGTCTGGGGCAAGCTAACTATGGCTACACCTTC	CAWSLGQANYGYTF
TRBD2	.	TRBV5-4	TRBJ2-7	TGTGCCAGCAGCCAGGACCCGGGACTAGCGACCTACGAGCAGTACTTC	CASSQDPGLATYEQYF
.	.	TRBV5-8	TRBJ1-5	TGTGCCAGCAGCTTAGGTCAGAAAATTAATCAGCCCCAGCATTTT	CASSLGQKINQPQHF
TRBD1	.	TRBV5-6	TRBJ2-1	TGTGCCAGCAGCCGACGGGACAGGGTAACGTCGGATTGGTTCTTC	CASSRRDRVTSDWFF
.	.	TRBV2	TRBJ1-5	TGTGCCAGCAGAGGACTCCTGAATCAGCCCCAGCATTTT	CASRGLLNQPQHF
TRBD1	.	TRBV19	TRBJ2-2	TGTGCCACACCGGGACAGGGGGACACCGGGGAGCTGTTTTTT	CATPGQGDTGELFF
TRBD2	.	TRBV6-1	TRBJ2-3	TGTGCCAGCAGTGAACTAGCGGGGGCGACAGATACGCAGTATTTT	CASSELAGATDTQYF
.	.	TRBV2	TRBJ2-7	TGTGCCAGCAGTATGAACAGGGCCTACGAGCAGTACTTC	CASSMNRAYEQYF
.	.	TRBV6-1	TRBJ1-1	TGTGCCAGCGGAAGGAACCGGATCAACACTGAAGCTTTCTTT	CASGRNRINTEAFF
TRBD1	.	TRBV5-6	TRBJ1-5	TGTGCCAGCAGCAGACAGGGCTCCGATCAGCCCCAGCATTTT	CASSRQGSDQPQHF
.	few	TRBV5-1	TRBJ2-2	TGCGCCAGCAGCTTTGGCGACACCGGGGAGCTGTTTTTT	CASSFGDTGELFF
.	.	TRBV7-6	TRBJ2-5	TGTGCCAGCAGCTTAAACAGGGCTGAGACCCAGTACTTC	CASSLNRAETQYF
.	.	TRBV5-5	TRBJ2-1	TGTGCCAGCAGTATGGCCTACAGCTCCTACAATGAGCAGTTCTTC	CASSMAYSSYNEQFF
.	.	TRBV4-1	TRBJ1-1	TGCGCCAGCAGCACCTACGGTGGGTTGACTGAAGCTTTCTTT	CASSTYGGLTEAFF
.	.	TRBV5-1	TRBJ1-1	TGCGCCAGCAGCTTGGATGGACAGAAGAACACTGAAGCTTTCTTT	CASSLDGQKNTEAFF
.	.	TRBV7-6	TRBJ1-1	TGTGCCAGCAGCGCCTCTCGTGGCACTGAAGCTTTCTTT	CASSASRGTEAFF
.	.	TRBV9	TRBJ2-1	TGTGCCAGCAGCGGGCCCGGGCTCAACCCGTTCTTC	CASSGPGLNPFF
.	few	TRBV10-1	TRBJ2-2	TGCGCCTCAGACGGGCTTCTCACCGGGGAGCTGTTTTTT	CASDGLLTGELFF
TRBD2	.	TRBV28	TRBJ2-7	TGTGCCAGCAGTCGGACTAGCGGGGGGTACTGGCAGTACTTC	CASSRTSGGYWQYF
.	.	TRBV11-3	TRBJ1-5	TGTGCCAGCAGCTTAATTCAAGGGAGGGGCCGATGTCAGCCCCAGCATTTT	CASSLIQGRGRCQPQHF
.	.	TRBV19	TRBJ1-1	TGTGCCAGTAGTAGCCTTGGACTTCCGCTAGACACTGAAGCTTTCTTT	CASSSLGLPLDTEAFF
.	.	TRBV10-3	TRBJ1-1	TGTGTCATCAGTGACGGGAAGGCTACGAGTACTGAAGCTTTCTTT	CVISDGKATSTEAFF
TRBD1	.	TRBV5-1	TRBJ1-1	TGCGCCAGCCGGGACAGCCAGAACACTGAAGCTTTCTTT	CASRDSQNTEAFF
.	.	TRBV5-1	TRBJ1-2	TGCGCCAGCAGCTTGGTAGGGGAGAGGGGCTACACCTTC	CASSLVGERGYTF
TRBD2	.	TRBV7-3	TRBJ2-3	TGTGCCAGCAGCTCCGGGACTAGCGGTAATACGCAGTATTTT	CASSSGTSGNTQYF
TRBD1	once	TRBV10-1	TRBJ2-7	TGCGCCAGCAGTGGTGGGAGAGGGACAGGAATATCCTACGAGCAGTACTTC	CASSGGRGTGISYEQYF
TRBD1	.	TRBV9	TRBJ2-7	TGTGCCAGCAGCGTGGATGAAGGGGGCGGCTACGAGCAGTACTTC	CASSVDEGGGYEQYF
.	.	TRBV19	TRBJ1-2	TGTGCCAGTAGTCTTACAATCCAGGACTATGGCTACACCTTC	CASSLTIQDYGYTF
.	.	TRBV9	TRBJ2-7	TGTGCCAGCAGCGTTTCGGTCGGTTACCACGAGCAGTACTTC	CASSVSVGYHEQYF
.	.	TRBV6-1	TRBJ2-7	TGTGCCGCAGGGACGCGCCAGTACTTC	CAAGTRQYF
.	.	TRBV30	TRBJ2-7	TGTGCCTGGACCCCAGGGGGGAGCTCCTACGAGCAGTACTTC	CAWTPGGSSYEQYF
.	.	TRBV9	TRBJ2-3	TGTGCCAGCAGCGTAGATTCTAGAGACACAGATACGCAGTATTTT	CASSVDSRDTDTQYF
TRBD1	.	TRBV2	TRBJ1-4	TGTGCCAGCAGTAGGGGACAGGGGTATGGGTATGAAAAACTGTTTTTT	CASSRGQGYGYEKLFF
.	.	TRBV6-5	TRBJ1-2	TGTGCCAGCAGTTACTCGGGACCGCCCGATGGCTACACCTTC	CASSYSGPPDGYTF
.	.	TRBV19	TRBJ1-3	TGTGCCAGTAGTAACACAGACATCTCTGGAAACACCATATATTTT	CASSNTDISGNTIYF
.	.	TRBV27	TRBJ1-5	TGTGCCAGCAGTCCGCGGACAGTTAGCAATCAGCCCCAGCATTTT	CASSPRTVSNQPQHF
.	.	TRBV9	TRBJ1-3	TGTGCCAGCAGCGTAACAGGGTTGGATGCTGGAAACACCATATATTTT	CASSVTGLDAGNTIYF
.	.	TRBV18	TRBJ2-1	TGTGCCAGCTCAGTCAGCAATGAGCAGTTCTTC	CASSVSNEQFF
.	.	TRBV5-1	TRBJ2-7	TGCGCCAGCAGGAGGCGGGTCGTCGAGGGAGTTCACTACGAGCAGTACTTC	CASRRRVVEGVHYEQYF
.	.	TRBV6-1	TRBJ1-3	TGTGCCAGCAGATTAAGTGCCGGAAACACCATATATTTT	CASRLSAGNTIYF
TRBD2	.	TRBV7-9	TRBJ2-3	TGTGCCAGCAGCTTAGATGCGGGGGGCACAGATACGCAGTATTTT	CASSLDAGGTDTQYF
TRBD1	large	TRBV5-6	TRBJ1-1	TGTGCCAGCAGCTTGGGGACAGGGGCCTCTCTGGTCGCTGAAGCTTTCTTT	CASSLGTGASLVAEAFF
.	.	TRBV9	TRBJ2-7	TGTGCCAGCAGCGTAGGCGTTACCTACGAGCAGTACTTC	CASSVGVTYEQYF
.	.	TRBV12-5	TRBJ2-5	TGTGCTAGTGGTTTTGAACACCCCGGTGACCAGTACTTC	CASGFEHPGDQYF
TRBD2	.	TRBV5-4	TRBJ2-2	TGTGCCAGCAGCTTGCTAGCGGGGGGGCCTGGAGGGGAGCTGTTTTTT	CASSLLAGGPGGELFF
.	.	TRBV4-2	TRBJ1-1	TGTGCCAGCAGCCAAGAAGGGGCCAGGGCGGATGAAGCTTTCTTT	CASSQEGARADEAFF
TRBD1	.	TRBV23-1	TRBJ2-6	TGCGCCAGCAGTCCCCGGACAGGATTCCAATCTGGGGCCAACGTCCTGACTTTC	CASSPRTGFQSGANVLTF
.	.	TRBV2	TRBJ1-3	TGTGCCAGCAGCCAGTCGAGCTCTGGAAACACCATATATTTT	CASSQSSSGNTIYF
.	.	TRBV6-1	TRBJ2-7	TGTGCCAGCAGTGTCGATTCAGGGCCCGCCTCTGAGCAGTACTTC	CASSVDSGPASEQYF